This T cell receptor (beta chain) was sequenced in a study of T cell changes during pregnancy in multiple sclerosis. The CDR3 has 17 residues. Germline CDR1 is MRHNA and CDR2 is SNTAGT. Deletions cut 0 bases from V and 2 bases from J, with 16 bases between. Here immunoSEQ multiplex PCR was the method, and the copy in TCRdb shows in-frame clones only, minus some. The table includes about 42,000 clones, roughly 84% detected once. This clonotype was obtained from a female donor with multiple sclerosis, enrolled in a pregnancy study. This chain joins TRBV6-4 and TRBJ1-1; unclear D gene. Specimen: CD4+ T cells from peripheral blood mononuclear cells, collected before pregnancy. The CDR3 DNA reads as TGTGCCAGCAGTGACTCTAGAGGGAGGCCGGATAACACTGAAGCTTTCTTT. Translation: CASSDSRGRPDNTEAFF.